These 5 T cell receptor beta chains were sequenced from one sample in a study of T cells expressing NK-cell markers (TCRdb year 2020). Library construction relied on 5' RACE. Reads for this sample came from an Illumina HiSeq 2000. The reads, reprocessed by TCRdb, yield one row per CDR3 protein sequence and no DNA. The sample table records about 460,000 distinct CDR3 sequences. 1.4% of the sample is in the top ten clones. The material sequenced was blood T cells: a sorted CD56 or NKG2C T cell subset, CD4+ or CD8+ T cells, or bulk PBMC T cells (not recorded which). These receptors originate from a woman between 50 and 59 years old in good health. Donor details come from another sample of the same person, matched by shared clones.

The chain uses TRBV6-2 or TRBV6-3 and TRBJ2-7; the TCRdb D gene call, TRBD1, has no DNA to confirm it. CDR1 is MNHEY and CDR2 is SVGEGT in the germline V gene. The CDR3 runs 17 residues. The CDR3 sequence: CASSYSISRTGYYEQYF.

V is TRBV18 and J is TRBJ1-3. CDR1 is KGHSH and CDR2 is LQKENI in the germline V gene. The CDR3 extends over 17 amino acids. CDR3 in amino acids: CASSRNSNAQTGNTIYF.

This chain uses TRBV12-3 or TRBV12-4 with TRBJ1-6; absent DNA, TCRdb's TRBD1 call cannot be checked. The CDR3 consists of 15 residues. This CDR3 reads CASSPVGGGNSPLHF.

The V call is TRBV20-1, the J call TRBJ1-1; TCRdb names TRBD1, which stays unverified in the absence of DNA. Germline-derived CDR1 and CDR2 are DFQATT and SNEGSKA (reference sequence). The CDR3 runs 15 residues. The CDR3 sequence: CSARDARHKGTEAFF.

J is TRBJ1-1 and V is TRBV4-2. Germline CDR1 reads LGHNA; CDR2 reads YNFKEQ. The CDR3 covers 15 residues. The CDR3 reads CASSQPGLLNTEAFF.